Below, 6 T cell receptor beta chains from the same sample are listed, as sequenced in a study of blood T cells in healthy people across ages. Using a J-beta primer mix together with a sample-barcoded 5' primer, a second PCR was run for roughly 6 to 11 cycles. TCRdb re-called the 5' RACE reads through MiXCR, storing one row per CDR3 protein. The table has 540,000 or so distinct CDR3 sequences, around 24% seen once. This same sample was also taken into another study, of T cells of mothers and their children.

Sequencing input: blood. The receptor source for this set is a boy younger than 18 in good health.

This clonotype showed up many times. One end of the junction varies from germline; a read error may be responsible. The chain has TRBV7-7 and TRBJ2-7; possibly TRBD1 for D (7 bases). The CDR3 totals 14 residues. Germline V gives CDR1 SSHAT, CDR2 FNYEAQ (reference sequence). Here the CDR3 DNA reads TGTGCTAGCAGCCCCACTCAGGGGGGCTACGAGCAGTACTTC. It translates to CASSPTQGGYEQYF.

In its sample, this clonotype was seen a few times. At one end, the junction sequence differs from germline, possibly due to a read error. The CDR3 protein is CASSQVSRDQEAQYF. CDR3 bases: TGCGCCAGCAGCCAAGTTTCCAGGGACCAAGAGGCCCAGTACTTC. This chain connects TRBV4-3 to TRBJ2-5; D may be TRBD1 or TRBD2 (5 bases each). This CDR3 is built from 15 residues. Germline lookup yields CDR1 LGHNA and CDR2 YSLEER.

The rearrangement uses TRBV29-1 and TRBJ1-4; tentatively, D is TRBD1 (5 bases). This CDR3 region has 12 residues. Per germline, CDR1 SQVTM and CDR2 ANQGSEA. V gave up 4 bases and J gave up 12 bases, with 15 bases separating them. The CDR3 region is CSVGQGPGELFF. CDR3 coding DNA: TGCAGCGTTGGGCAGGGACCTGGGGAACTGTTTTTT.

This clonotype was recorded a few times. The V and J genes are TRBV4-1 and TRBJ2-4; D remains unclear. V lost 1 base and J lost 0, with 10 bases in between. Germline V gene sequence: CDR1 MGHRA, CDR2 YSYEKL. The CDR3 extends over 16 amino acids. The chain's CDR3 is CASSQVWRLAKNIQYF. The CDR3 DNA reads as TGCGCCAGCAGCCAAGTATGGCGGTTAGCCAAAAACATTCAGTACTTC.

This clonotype was detected only a few times. The V and J genes are TRBV27 and TRBJ2-2; no clear D. The V end was cut by 5 bases, the J end by 6 bases, with 16 bases between. CDR1 is MNHEY and CDR2 is SMNVEV in the germline V gene (reference sequence). The CDR3 runs to 15 residues. CDR3 sequence: CASSPPSRGAGELFF. CDR3 nucleotides: TGTGCCAGCAGTCCCCCTAGTCGAGGTGCCGGGGAGCTGTTTTTT.

The chain is built from TRBV4-3 and TRBJ2-3; no clear D gene. Looked up from germline, CDR1 is LGHNA and CDR2 is YSLEER. Trimming pared 0 bases from V and 4 bases from J, leaving 14 bases between. The CDR3 has 16 amino acids. The chain's CDR3 is CASSQDGQRTSDTQYF. The CDR3, as DNA: TGCGCCAGCAGCCAAGATGGCCAGAGGACCTCAGATACGCAGTATTTT.